Sequencing of this TCR beta chain was carried out in a study of a mutant IDH1 vaccine in newly diagnosed glioma (dated by TCRdb to about 2021). A note on the overall study: The roughly 30 treated patients were around 60% male and roughly 38% female, with a mean age of roughly 40 years. Before enrollment, most patients had been given radiochemotherapy with temozolomide as standard therapy, while the rest had received either radiotherapy alone or temozolomide alone. Six visits were used for peripheral blood collection: V03 (baseline), V05, V07, V10, V12 and V13. For exploratory analyses, longitudinal TCRB deep sequencing was carried out in some 25 treated patients wherever samples were available. Overall results and qualifications from the work: Selection of PBMC samples for TCRB deep sequencing was based on availability. The authors noted that analyses of patient blood samples could not be reproduced because of sample limitations. Immune responses induced by the vaccine were seen in about 93% of patients across multiple MHC alleles. Pseudoprogression seemed to be unrelated to changes in the top peripheral T cell clonotypes found by TCRB sequencing.

Trimming leaves V shorter by 0 bases and J shorter by 2 bases, with the junction holding 12 bases beyond the gene matches. Measured from the cysteine to the phenylalanine, the CDR3 is 19 residues long. Only the CDR3 portion is preserved as DNA: 57 bases, with reading frame beginning at the first base. As encoded in the germline V gene (reference sequence), CDR1 is SEHNR while CDR2 is FQNEAQ. What this sample's time point label stands for: baseline, week 1 (first vaccination visit). Explained via the paper, the treatment or condition label denotes: pre-vaccination baseline after standard-of-care therapy. All donors had newly diagnosed IDH1-mutant astrocytomas of WHO grade 3 or 4 that showed loss of nuclear ATRX. The samples were drawn from NOA16, a multicentre, single-arm, open-label phase I trial in Germany that tested a mutant IDH1 peptide vaccine in humans for the first time. Visit V03 blood draws served as the baseline sample for immunogenicity testing. Genomic DNA for TCRB sequencing was extracted from EDTA blood using the DNeasy Blood and Tissue Kit.

The method was the immunoSEQ multiplex PCR assay. Rearranged TCR beta chain sequences were amplified using the hsTCRB Kit according to the manufacturer's protocol. Sequencing of TCRB libraries was carried out on an Illumina MiSeq. The original methods were these. Demultiplexing, trimming and gene mapping were performed with the kit vendor's proprietary platform. TCRdb took over this immuneACCESS table, retaining in-frame rearrangements with V and J assigned. Such tables are incomplete; in checked studies, under half of the missing clones stem from an unresolved V gene, and the remainder is unexplained. V, J and clone size derive from that table, while D and trimming were established from the DNA sequence. This sample has tens of thousands of clones in its table, and roughly 87% of those were observed once. Clones ranked in the top ten supply approximately 20% of the sample. Remarks on this clone: Its antigen has not been determined. Per-nucleotide qualities are absent, and no much larger clonotype sits a single base away.

This TCR came from a man aged 25-45 years with glioma. The V and J segments used are TRBV7-9 and TRBJ1-5; 8 junctional bases match TRBD1. The sequencing here drew on PBMCs, taken from a glioma patient treated with radiotherapy, temozolomide or both. The CDR3 reads CASSLAGTGDKGRNQPQHF. The nucleotides are TGTGCCAGCAGCTTAGCCGGGACAGGCGATAAGGGGCGCAATCAGCCCCAGCATTTT.